The 25 T cell receptor beta chains presented below share a single source sample, sequenced in a study of blood T cell repertoires in COVID-19. The protocol was immunoSEQ multiplex PCR, while the TCRdb copy is restricted to in-frame clones and leaves out a portion. The sample consists of fewer than 200,000 clones, approximately 85% of them appearing once. The specimen sequenced was peripheral blood. The receptors were sampled from a woman of 80 years or more with acute or convalescent COVID-19.

The chain carries TRBV5-1 and TRBJ1-1; D is unclear. V lost 7 bases to trimming and J lost 4 bases, with 11 bases between them. The CDR3 runs 12 residues. The germline V gene has CDR1 SGHRS and CDR2 YFSETQ. Here the CDR3 reads CASSFSGTEAFF. The CDR3 DNA follows: TGCGCCAGCTCCTTCTCCGGCACTGAAGCTTTCTTT.

This sequence joins TRBV4-1 and TRBJ2-2; 10 positions agree with TRBD2. Germline V gene lookup returns CDR1 MGHRA and CDR2 YSYEKL. V gave up 4 bases and J gave up 5 bases; unmatched junction bases: 16. This CDR3 is 19 amino acids long. The CDR3 region is CASSREGGSGGPGTGELFF. CDR3 coding DNA: TGCGCCAGCAGCCGAGAGGGAGGTAGCGGGGGGCCGGGGACCGGGGAGCTGTTTTTT.

The chain links TRBV5-1 to TRBJ2-2; TRBD1 aligns across 8 bases. Germline lookup yields CDR1 SGHRS and CDR2 YFSETQ. This CDR3 contains 16 residues. Trimming cost V 0 bases and J 4 bases; bases outside gene matches: 5. The CDR3 loop is CASSLAGQGSTGELFF. The CDR3 coding sequence is TGCGCCAGCAGCTTGGCCGGACAGGGTTCCACCGGGGAGCTGTTTTTT.

This clone appeared a single time. The V gene is TRBV4-1, the J gene TRBJ1-1; D unclear. Per germline, CDR1 MGHRA and CDR2 YSYEKL. Trimming cost V 0 bases and J 5 bases, with 7 bases left between them. The CDR3 length is 13 residues. The CDR3 is CASSQDRWTEAFF. The CDR3 DNA reads as TGCGCCAGCAGCCAAGACCGGTGGACTGAAGCTTTCTTT.

The CDR3 sequence is CASGLGGGGTDTQYF. The CDR3 bases are TGTGCTAGTGGTTTGGGGGGGGGCGGCACAGATACGCAGTATTTT. The chain has TRBV12-5 and TRBJ2-3; D might be TRBD2 (7 bases). V lost 1 base and J 1 base, leaving 9 bases between the germline ends. Looked up from germline, CDR1 is LGHNT and CDR2 is FRNRAP. The CDR3 consists of 15 residues. Combining the CDR3 with reference TRBV12-5 and TRBJ2-3 gives the whole variable domain DARVTQTPRHKVTEMGQEVTMRCQPILGHNTVFWYRQTMMQGLELLAYFRNRAPLDDSGMPKDRFSAEMPDATLATLKIQPSEPRDSAVYFCASGLGGGGTDTQYFGPGTRLTVL.

The J gene is TRBJ1-2, the V gene TRBV6-5; 8 positions match TRBD1. From germline, CDR1 is MNHEY and CDR2 SVGAGI. CDR3 length: 14 amino acids. The trim removed 2 bases at V and 8 bases at J, leaving 7 bases unmatched. CDR3 loop: CASSYETGVRGYTF. In DNA form, the CDR3 reads TGTGCCAGCAGTTACGAGACAGGGGTGCGAGGCTACACCTTC.

CDR3 bases: TGTGCCAGCAGTCCTACGAGGATCATGAACACTGAAGCTTTCTTT. Protein sequence: CASSPTRIMNTEAFF. The chain is built from TRBV11-2 and TRBJ1-1, with no clear D. The germline V gene has CDR1 SGHAT and CDR2 FQNNGV. The CDR3 extends over 15 amino acids. V was shortened by 6 bases and J by 0 bases, with 14 bases between the two germline ends.

CDR3 in DNA: TGTGCCACCAGTGCGGGGACAGCCACCGGGGAGCTGTTTTTT. It codes for CATSAGTATGELFF. The chain is built from TRBV24-1 and TRBJ2-2; 7 positions agree with TRBD1. This CDR3 has 14 amino acids. Germline V lookup: CDR1 KGHDR, CDR2 SFDVKD. V dropped 5 bases and J dropped 4; count of bases not matched to a gene: 3.

This chain joins TRBV15 and TRBJ1-5; D ambiguous. CDR3 length equals 14 residues. V lost 1 base, J lost 7 bases, and 11 bases lay in between. Per the germline V gene, CDR1 is LNHNV and CDR2 is YYDKDF (reference sequence). DNA for the CDR3: TGTGCCACCAGCAGAGGAGAGGTGGTCCAGCCCCAGCATTTT. It is translated as CATSRGEVVQPQHF.

The chain carries TRBV6-6 and TRBJ1-2, with a weak D call TRBD1 (5 bases). V dropped 6 bases and J dropped 4 bases, with 6 bases sitting between them. Germline loops: CDR1 MNHNY, CDR2 SVGAGI (reference sequence). The CDR3 loop spans 11 amino acids. The DNA of the CDR3 is TGTGCCAGCAGCGACAGCTATGGCTACACCTTC. It is translated as CASSDSYGYTF.

V and J are TRBV7-2 and TRBJ1-1, with TRBD1 matching 8 bases. The CDR3 runs to 16 residues. The junction had 13 bases not matched to a gene; V was cut back by 7 bases and J by 3 bases. The germline V gene encodes CDR1 SGHTA and CDR2 FQGNSA. DNA of the CDR3: TGTGCCAGCACCTTTCCTAAAGGACAGGGCTACACTGAAGCTTTCTTT. Its translation: CASTFPKGQGYTEAFF. Together with reference TRBV7-2 and TRBJ1-1, the CDR3 gives the full variable domain: GAGVSQSPSNKVTEKGKDVELRCDPISGHTALYWYRQSLGQGLEFLIYFQGNSAPDKSGLPSDRFSAERTGGSVSTLTIQRTQQEDSAVYLCASTFPKGQGYTEAFFGQGTRLTVV.

The V gene is TRBV5-1, the J gene TRBJ2-1; 11 bases line up with TRBD2. After removal of 0 bases from V and 4 bases from J, the junction contained 3 bases not matched to a gene. CDR1 and CDR2 (germline): SGHRS, YFSETQ. This CDR3 contains 16 residues. CDR3 residues: CASSLGLAGNYNEQFF. The CDR3 coding sequence is TGCGCCAGCAGCTTGGGACTAGCGGGGAATTACAATGAGCAGTTCTTC.

The J gene is TRBJ1-5, the V gene TRBV7-2; D may be TRBD1 (6 bases). This CDR3 region has 14 residues. V was pared by 5 bases and J by 2 bases, with 10 bases between. Looked up from germline, CDR1 is SGHTA and CDR2 is FQGNSA. CDR3 residues: CASSATGRNQPQHF. Here the CDR3 DNA reads TGTGCCAGCAGCGCGACAGGACGCAATCAGCCCCAGCATTTT.

This chain uses TRBV10-2 with TRBJ1-3, with D tentatively TRBD1 (5 bases). Per germline, CDR1 WSHSY and CDR2 SAAADI. The V end lost 4 bases, the J end lost 0 bases, and 10 bases lay between the germline ends. This CDR3 has 15 residues. CDR3 in amino acids: CASSGSGGSGNTIYF. CDR3 DNA: TGCGCCAGCAGTGGATCCGGGGGCTCTGGAAACACCATATATTTT.

The chain has TRBV19 and TRBJ1-4; maybe TRBD1 (5 bases). The CDR3 runs to 14 residues. Germline CDR1 LNHDA, CDR2 SQIVND (reference sequence). V lost 2 bases to trimming and J lost 4 bases, with 8 bases between them. The DNA for the CDR3 is TGTGCCAGTAGTATAAACAGGATTAATGAAAAACTGTTTTTT. Its protein product is CASSINRINEKLFF.

This clone was seen a few times. The chain couples TRBV14 to TRBJ2-1; 10 bases map to TRBD1. CDR3 length: 16 residues. Germline CDR1 SGHDN, CDR2 FVKESK. V lost 3 bases and J lost 4; bases outside the gene matches: 6. CDR3 in amino acids: CASSQSGTGAYNEQFF. CDR3 nucleotides: TGTGCCAGCAGCCAGTCCGGGACAGGGGCGTACAATGAGCAGTTCTTC.

This chain links TRBV7-2 with TRBJ1-1; unclear D gene. The CDR3 loop spans 15 amino acids. Germline CDR1 and CDR2: SGHTA and FQGNSA. V was shortened by 2 bases and J by 0 bases, with 10 bases between the two germline ends. This CDR3 reads CASSLRLILNTEAFF. The CDR3 DNA follows: TGTGCCAGCAGCTTACGACTTATTCTGAACACTGAAGCTTTCTTT. The full variable domain, with the rest looked up from reference TRBV7-2 and TRBJ1-1, is GAGVSQSPSNKVTEKGKDVELRCDPISGHTALYWYRQSLGQGLEFLIYFQGNSAPDKSGLPSDRFSAERTGGSVSTLTIQRTQQEDSAVYLCASSLRLILNTEAFFGQGTRLTVV.

The chain has TRBV6-5 and TRBJ1-3; D is perhaps TRBD1 (6 bases). Germline CDR1 is MNHEY and CDR2 is SVGAGI. CDR3 size: 15 residues. The V end was cut by 5 bases, the J end by 0 bases, with 11 bases between. CDR3 sequence (DNA): TGTGCCAGCAGTCTGGGGGCCTTCTCTGGAAACACCATATATTTT. As protein: CASSLGAFSGNTIYF.

The rearrangement joins TRBV28 to TRBJ2-7, with a weak D call TRBD2 (5 bases). The CDR3 loop spans 17 amino acids. V was shortened by 1 base and J by 2 bases, with 18 bases between the two germline ends. Per germline, CDR1 MDHEN and CDR2 SYDVKM. Written as DNA, the CDR3 is TGTGCCAGCAGTTTATTATTCGAGGACTCCCGTACCTACGAGCAGTACTTC. The encoded protein is CASSLLFEDSRTYEQYF.

The chain has TRBV7-2 and TRBJ1-2, with TRBD1 matching over 8 bases. CDR3 length: 14 amino acids. Germline loops: CDR1 SGHTA, CDR2 FQGNSA. Trimming at V came to 1 base and at J to 5 bases, leaving 3 bases not matched to a gene. This chain's CDR3 is CASSLGQGAYGYTF. The CDR3 coding sequence is TGTGCCAGCAGCTTAGGGCAGGGGGCGTATGGCTACACCTTC. Full variable domain (missing parts from reference TRBV7-2 and TRBJ1-2): GAGVSQSPSNKVTEKGKDVELRCDPISGHTALYWYRQSLGQGLEFLIYFQGNSAPDKSGLPSDRFSAERTGGSVSTLTIQRTQQEDSAVYLCASSLGQGAYGYTFGSGTRLTVV.

The CDR3 sequence: CASSRDRGTNEKLFF. CDR3 DNA sequence: TGTGCCAGCAGCCGGGACAGGGGAACTAATGAAAAACTGTTTTTT. V is TRBV7-2 and J is TRBJ1-4, with 10 bases matching TRBD1. The junction had 1 base not matched to a gene; V was cut back by 5 bases and J by 1 base. This CDR3 is built from 15 residues. Germline CDR1 SGHTA, CDR2 FQGNSA. Complete variable domain (other parts from reference TRBV7-2 and TRBJ1-4): GAGVSQSPSNKVTEKGKDVELRCDPISGHTALYWYRQSLGQGLEFLIYFQGNSAPDKSGLPSDRFSAERTGGSVSTLTIQRTQQEDSAVYLCASSRDRGTNEKLFFGSGTQLSVL.

This chain links TRBV2 with TRBJ2-1, with D perhaps TRBD2 (6 bases). CDR3 size: 12 residues. CDR1 SNHLY and CDR2 FYNNEI come from the germline V gene. V lost 8 bases, J lost 14 bases, and 19 bases lay in between. In DNA, the CDR3 is TGTGCCAGCGCCGGCCCAGGGCGCGGGAAGTTCTTC. Protein sequence: CASAGPGRGKFF.

This sequence joins TRBV12-3 or TRBV12-4 and TRBJ2-3; 7 bases map to TRBD2. J lost 14 bases, V lost 5 bases, and 7 bases had no gene match. The CDR3 sequence is 11 residues long. In nucleotides, the CDR3 is TGTGCCAGCAGTAGGGGAGGGCTCGGGTATTTT. Translating gives CASSRGGLGYF.

J is TRBJ2-5 and V is TRBV9, with D unresolved. V lost 0 bases and J lost 2, with 11 bases in between. From germline, CDR1 is SGDLS and CDR2 YYNGEE. This CDR3 region has 15 residues. This CDR3 reads CASSVGSVRQETQYF. CDR3 DNA: TGTGCCAGCAGCGTAGGTTCGGTACGGCAAGAGACCCAGTACTTC.

The CDR3 loop reads CASSLPGQMNTEAFF. The DNA of the CDR3 is TGTGCCAGCAGTCTACCGGGACAGATGAACACTGAAGCTTTCTTT. The V and J genes are TRBV27 and TRBJ1-1, with 7 bases lining up with TRBD1. The germline gives CDR1 MNHEY, CDR2 SMNVEV (reference sequence). V was clipped by 5 bases and J by 0 bases; unmatched bases: 6. This CDR3 spans 15 amino acids.